This is a list of T cell receptor beta chains from one sample in a study of blood T cell repertoires in COVID-19. The data were produced by immunoSEQ multiplex PCR, yet TCRdb's version contains in-frame clones alone and is incomplete. The sample consists of roughly 150,000 clones, more than 65% of them appearing once. The sample was peripheral blood. Receptors were obtained from a woman over 75 with acute or convalescent COVID-19. CDR3s include the opening cysteine and the closing phenylalanine or tryptophan. A D gene is named only where the DNA matches it firmly. Not every row has a clone size; where given, it reads once, few, many or a size class.

v_call: TRBV12-3/TRBV12-4; clone_size: NA; j_call: TRBJ1-2; cdr3_length: 13; d_call: NA; cdr3_aa: CASSLNGGYGYTF; cdr3_nt: TGTGCCAGCAGTCTGAACGGGGGCTATGGCTACACCTTC
v_call: TRBV7-8; clone_size: NA; j_call: TRBJ2-1; cdr3_length: 14; d_call: NA; cdr3_aa: CASSLYGQANEQFF; cdr3_nt: TGTGCCAGCAGCTTATACGGACAAGCCAATGAGCAGTTCTTC
v_call: TRBV28; clone_size: NA; j_call: TRBJ1-2; cdr3_length: 13; d_call: TRBD1; cdr3_aa: CASSPTGYYGYTF; cdr3_nt: TGTGCCAGCAGCCCGACAGGGTACTATGGCTACACCTTC
v_call: TRBV3-1/TRBV3-2; clone_size: once; j_call: TRBJ2-2; cdr3_length: 13; d_call: NA; cdr3_aa: CASSRQSTGELFF; cdr3_nt: TGTGCCAGCAGCCGACAGTCCACCGGGGAGCTGTTTTTT
v_call: TRBV5-1; clone_size: NA; j_call: TRBJ2-5; cdr3_length: 14; d_call: NA; cdr3_aa: CASSLATGQETQYF; cdr3_nt: TGCGCCAGCAGCTTGGCCACAGGCCAAGAGACCCAGTACTTC
v_call: TRBV5-1; clone_size: NA; j_call: TRBJ2-1; cdr3_length: 16; d_call: TRBD1; cdr3_aa: CASSLISGTGRDEQFF; cdr3_nt: TGCGCCAGCAGCTTGATATCCGGGACAGGGCGGGATGAGCAGTTCTTC
v_call: TRBV28; clone_size: NA; j_call: TRBJ1-5; cdr3_length: 14; d_call: NA; cdr3_aa: CASSLNGQNQPQHF; cdr3_nt: TGTGCCAGCAGTTTAAACGGTCAAAATCAGCCCCAGCATTTT
v_call: TRBV5-1; clone_size: NA; j_call: TRBJ2-5; cdr3_length: 17; d_call: TRBD2; cdr3_aa: CASSWSSGGVNQETQYF; cdr3_nt: TGCGCCAGCAGTTGGTCTAGCGGGGGGGTTAACCAAGAGACCCAGTACTTC
v_call: TRBV7-2; clone_size: NA; j_call: TRBJ1-1; cdr3_length: 14; d_call: TRBD1; cdr3_aa: CASSLGQGNTEAFF; cdr3_nt: TGTGCCAGCAGCCTCGGACAGGGGAACACTGAAGCTTTCTTT
v_call: TRBV11-2; clone_size: NA; j_call: TRBJ1-5; cdr3_length: 13; d_call: NA; cdr3_aa: CASSLDQGQPQHF; cdr3_nt: TGTGCCAGCAGCTTAGATCAGGGTCAGCCCCAGCATTTT
v_call: TRBV19; clone_size: NA; j_call: TRBJ2-7; cdr3_length: 14; d_call: TRBD2; cdr3_aa: CASSIGWGRGEQYF; cdr3_nt: TGTGCCAGTAGTATCGGCTGGGGGAGGGGCGAGCAGTACTTC
v_call: TRBV28; clone_size: once; j_call: TRBJ1-2; cdr3_length: 12; d_call: NA; cdr3_aa: CASSLEYYGYTF; cdr3_nt: TGTGCCAGCAGTTTAGAGTACTATGGCTACACCTTC
v_call: TRBV7-9; clone_size: NA; j_call: TRBJ2-1; cdr3_length: 13; d_call: NA; cdr3_aa: CASSLGGHNEQFF; cdr3_nt: TGTGCCAGCAGCTTAGGCGGGCACAATGAGCAGTTCTTC
v_call: TRBV7-2; clone_size: NA; j_call: TRBJ1-5; cdr3_length: 13; d_call: NA; cdr3_aa: CASSWASNQPQHF; cdr3_nt: TGTGCCAGCAGCTGGGCCTCCAATCAGCCCCAGCATTTT
v_call: TRBV11-2; clone_size: NA; j_call: TRBJ1-4; cdr3_length: 14; d_call: NA; cdr3_aa: CASSLEGAREKLFF; cdr3_nt: TGTGCCAGCAGCTTAGAGGGGGCACGCGAAAAACTGTTTTTT
v_call: TRBV11-2; clone_size: once; j_call: TRBJ1-1; cdr3_length: 13; d_call: TRBD1; cdr3_aa: CASSTPGQGRTFF; cdr3_nt: TGTGCCAGCAGCACACCGGGACAGGGGAGAACTTTCTTT
v_call: TRBV5-1; clone_size: NA; j_call: TRBJ2-3; cdr3_length: 15; d_call: TRBD2; cdr3_aa: CASSNGGAGTDTQYF; cdr3_nt: TGCGCCAGCAGCAACGGGGGGGCCGGAACAGATACGCAGTATTTT
v_call: TRBV28; clone_size: NA; j_call: TRBJ2-7; cdr3_length: 16; d_call: TRBD1; cdr3_aa: CASSHPTGTVSYEQYF; cdr3_nt: TGTGCCAGCAGCCATCCGACAGGGACGGTCTCCTACGAGCAGTACTTC
v_call: TRBV29-1; clone_size: NA; j_call: TRBJ1-2; cdr3_length: 12; d_call: TRBD1; cdr3_aa: CSAGDSFDGYTF; cdr3_nt: TGCAGCGCGGGGGACAGTTTCGATGGCTACACCTTC
v_call: TRBV18; clone_size: NA; j_call: TRBJ1-2; cdr3_length: 14; d_call: NA; cdr3_aa: CASSPRTAPYGYTF; cdr3_nt: TGTGCCAGCTCACCGCGGACAGCTCCCTATGGCTACACCTTC
v_call: TRBV5-1; clone_size: NA; j_call: TRBJ2-7; cdr3_length: 15; d_call: TRBD2; cdr3_aa: CASSRETGGPYEQYF; cdr3_nt: TGCGCCAGCAGCCGGGAGACGGGAGGGCCCTACGAGCAGTACTTC
v_call: TRBV6-6; clone_size: NA; j_call: TRBJ2-5; cdr3_length: 16; d_call: TRBD2; cdr3_aa: CASSMGLAGERTTQYF; cdr3_nt: TGTGCCAGCAGTATGGGACTAGCGGGGGAAAGAACGACCCAGTACTTC
v_call: TRBV7-9; clone_size: NA; j_call: TRBJ1-5; cdr3_length: 14; d_call: NA; cdr3_aa: CASSLVSSNQPQHF; cdr3_nt: TGTGCCAGCAGCTTAGTCAGTAGCAATCAGCCCCAGCATTTT
v_call: TRBV18; clone_size: NA; j_call: TRBJ1-2; cdr3_length: 18; d_call: NA; cdr3_aa: CASSSVMPPGSANYGYTF; cdr3_nt: TGTGCCAGCTCATCCGTTATGCCTCCGGGTTCGGCTAACTATGGCTACACCTTC
v_call: TRBV18; clone_size: NA; j_call: TRBJ2-1; cdr3_length: 15; d_call: TRBD1; cdr3_aa: CASSAGQESYNEQFF; cdr3_nt: TGTGCCAGCTCAGCGGGACAGGAGTCCTACAATGAGCAGTTCTTC
v_call: TRBV6-5; clone_size: NA; j_call: TRBJ1-6; cdr3_length: 14; d_call: NA; cdr3_aa: CASSYGTENSPLHF; cdr3_nt: TGTGCCAGCAGTTACGGGACTGAAAATTCACCCCTCCACTTT